These T cell receptor beta chains were read from a single sample in a study of blood T cell repertoires in COVID-19. Sequencing used immunoSEQ multiplex PCR; TCRdb keeps in-frame clones, though not all of them. Of under 250,000 clones in the sample, over 80% are singletons; the top ten hold roughly 5.5%. Sequencing was carried out using peripheral blood. Receptor source: a human donor in a cohort sampled during active COVID-19. CDR3s include the opening cysteine and the closing phenylalanine or tryptophan. Fields, in order: J gene, clone size, V gene, D gene, CDR3 protein, CDR3 DNA. A D gene is named only where the DNA matches it firmly. The size field is filled for only some rows; it gives once, few, many or a size class.

TRBJ2-3 | NA | TRBV7-9 | NA | CASSLSRDLDTQYF | TGTGCCAGCAGCTTATCTCGGGATCTAGATACGCAGTATTTT
TRBJ2-1 | NA | TRBV10-1 | TRBD1 | CASSEWTGHNEQFF | TGCGCCAGCAGTGAATGGACAGGCCACAATGAGCAGTTCTTC
TRBJ2-7 | NA | TRBV3-1/TRBV3-2 | TRBD2 | CASSPIAGGLYEQYF | TGTGCCAGCAGCCCGATAGCGGGAGGCTTATACGAGCAGTACTTC
TRBJ1-1 | NA | TRBV6-2/TRBV6-3 | NA | CASSYQTGRGNTEAFF | TGTGCCAGCAGTTACCAAACCGGAAGGGGAAACACTGAAGCTTTCTTT
TRBJ1-5 | NA | TRBV18 | TRBD1 | CASSPRTIQGARDQPQHF | TGTGCCAGCTCACCACGAACCATACAGGGGGCGCGTGATCAGCCCCAGCATTTT
TRBJ1-2 | NA | TRBV15 | TRBD1 | CATSRDTGQGAGYTF | TGTGCCACCAGCAGAGATACAGGACAGGGGGCGGGCTACACCTTC
TRBJ2-5 | NA | TRBV19 | NA | CASSNRLKETQYF | TGTGCCAGTAGTAACAGGCTAAAAGAGACCCAGTACTTC
TRBJ1-1 | NA | TRBV5-1 | NA | CASSLTAMNTEAFF | TGCGCCAGCAGCTTGACAGCCATGAACACTGAAGCTTTCTTT
TRBJ1-6 | NA | TRBV7-2 | TRBD1 | CASSSTGDSPLHF | TGTGCCAGCAGCTCCACAGGGGATTCACCCCTCCACTTT
TRBJ2-2 | once | TRBV27 | NA | CASSLDYHTGELFF | TGTGCCAGCAGTTTGGACTATCACACCGGGGAGCTGTTTTTT
TRBJ1-6 | NA | TRBV10-1 | NA | CASKAGDNSPLHF | TGCGCCAGCAAGGCAGGGGATAATTCACCCCTCCACTTT
TRBJ1-5 | NA | TRBV27 | NA | CATGEIGQPQHF | TGTGCCACCGGGGAAATCGGTCAGCCCCAGCATTTT
TRBJ2-3 | NA | TRBV5-6 | NA | CASSRLEQGTDTQYF | TGTGCCAGCAGCCGACTCGAACAGGGCACAGATACGCAGTATTTT
TRBJ2-1 | NA | TRBV19 | NA | CASSIERGSEQFF | TGTGCCAGTAGTATAGAAAGAGGGAGTGAGCAGTTCTTC
TRBJ1-1 | NA | TRBV5-5 | TRBD1 | CASSLEATGGSLFTEAFF | TGTGCCAGCAGCTTGGAAGCGACAGGGGGCTCGCTCTTCACTGAAGCTTTCTTT
TRBJ1-1 | few | TRBV7-9 | TRBD1 | CASSAMTGYNTEAFF | TGTGCCAGCAGCGCCATGACAGGGTATAACACTGAAGCTTTCTTT
TRBJ2-5 | NA | TRBV25-1 | NA | CASSEYVYQETQYF | TGTGCCAGCAGTGAATATGTATACCAAGAGACCCAGTACTTC
TRBJ1-1 | NA | TRBV5-1 | NA | CASSFIGGALNTEAFF | TGCGCCAGCAGCTTTATCGGGGGGGCCTTGAACACTGAAGCTTTCTTT
TRBJ2-7 | NA | TRBV19 | TRBD2 | CASSVSGGHPYEQYF | TGTGCCAGTAGTGTTAGCGGGGGCCACCCCTACGAGCAGTACTTC
TRBJ2-5 | NA | TRBV2 | TRBD2 | CASRGPGTSDSETQYF | TGTGCCAGCAGAGGACCCGGGACTAGCGACTCAGAGACCCAGTACTTC
TRBJ1-2 | NA | TRBV6-5 | TRBD1 | CASRMTGNYGYTF | TGTGCCAGCAGAATGACAGGGAACTATGGCTACACCTTC
TRBJ2-7 | NA | TRBV27 | NA | CASSDRWTYEQYF | TGTGCCAGCAGTGACAGGTGGACCTACGAGCAGTACTTC
TRBJ2-7 | NA | TRBV10-1 | TRBD1 | CASSNDRGHEQYF | TGCGCCAGCAGTAACGACAGGGGCCACGAGCAGTACTTC
TRBJ1-6 | NA | TRBV7-2 | NA | CASSLVAGLNSPLHF | TGTGCCAGCAGCTTAGTAGCTGGACTCAATTCACCCCTCCACTTT
TRBJ2-2 | NA | TRBV6-5 | TRBD1 | CASVGQGRGGELFF | TGTGCCAGCGTAGGACAGGGAAGGGGCGGGGAGCTGTTTTTT
TRBJ1-5 | few | TRBV6-5 | NA | CASRIRGDNQPQHF | TGTGCCAGCAGAATTCGAGGTGACAATCAGCCCCAGCATTTT
TRBJ1-5 | few | TRBV6-5 | NA | CASSYRRVDSNQPQHF | TGTGCCAGCAGTTACCGCAGGGTAGATAGCAATCAGCCCCAGCATTTT
TRBJ2-6 | NA | TRBV11-3 | NA | CASSLQGSGANVLTF | TGTGCCAGCAGCTTACAGGGCTCTGGGGCCAACGTCCTGACTTTC
TRBJ2-7 | NA | TRBV19 | NA | CASSNRGSSYEQYF | TGTGCCAGTAGTAATCGGGGAAGCTCCTACGAGCAGTACTTC
TRBJ2-7 | few | TRBV7-2 | NA | CASSQYYSTSSYEQYF | TGTGCCAGCAGCCAATACTACTCGACGAGCTCCTACGAGCAGTACTTC
TRBJ1-4 | NA | TRBV10-3 | NA | CAISDALQGRGSEKLFF | TGTGCCATCAGTGATGCTTTACAGGGAAGGGGATCTGAAAAACTGTTTTTT
TRBJ2-7 | NA | TRBV10-3 | TRBD2 | CAISPTSGSYEQYF | TGTGCCATCAGTCCGACTAGCGGATCCTACGAGCAGTACTTC
TRBJ2-1 | NA | TRBV9 | TRBD1 | CASSPMDRVRSEQFF | TGTGCCAGCAGCCCCATGGACAGGGTCAGGAGTGAGCAGTTCTTC
TRBJ2-3 | NA | TRBV4-2 | NA | CASSQDTEYLDTQYF | TGTGCCAGCAGCCAAGATACCGAGTACCTAGATACGCAGTATTTT
TRBJ2-7 | NA | TRBV5-4 | NA | CASSLEQGSYEQYF | TGTGCCAGCAGCTTGGAACAGGGCTCCTACGAGCAGTACTTC
TRBJ1-1 | NA | TRBV7-9 | TRBD1 | CASSLLGQGNTEAFF | TGTGCCAGCAGCCTTTTGGGACAGGGGAACACTGAAGCTTTCTTT
TRBJ2-3 | NA | TRBV5-4 | TRBD2 | CASSLAGVWKAGGSKDTQYF | TGTGCCAGCAGCTTGGCCGGGGTATGGAAAGCGGGGGGTAGTAAGGATACGCAGTATTTT
TRBJ2-4 | NA | TRBV28 | NA | CASSPGGSKNIQYF | TGTGCCAGCAGTCCCGGGGGATCCAAAAACATTCAGTACTTC
TRBJ1-1 | NA | TRBV28 | NA | CASSEGLVNTEAFF | TGTGCCAGCAGTGAGGGACTCGTGAACACTGAAGCTTTCTTT
TRBJ2-7 | NA | TRBV11-2 | TRBD2 | CASSPLSRGRGMTYEQYF | TGTGCCAGCAGCCCCCTATCACGCGGGAGGGGAATGACCTACGAGCAGTACTTC
TRBJ1-5 | NA | TRBV3-1/TRBV3-2 | TRBD1 | CASSQGGQGYQPQHF | TGTGCCAGCAGCCAAGGAGGACAGGGGTATCAGCCCCAGCATTTT
TRBJ2-4 | NA | TRBV6-6 | TRBD2 | CASSLTGGTSGGPLAKNIQYF | TGTGCCAGCAGCCTGACAGGGGGGACTAGCGGGGGGCCGCTAGCCAAAAACATTCAGTACTTC
TRBJ1-1 | once | TRBV5-1 | NA | CASSLGQDHEAFF | TGCGCCAGCAGCTTGGGGCAGGATCATGAAGCTTTCTTT
TRBJ1-1 | NA | TRBV5-6 | TRBD1 | CASGGGRETEAFF | TGTGCCTCGGGAGGGGGCCGGGAGACTGAAGCTTTCTTT
TRBJ2-2 | few | TRBV27 | TRBD1 | CASRTGGNTGELFF | TGTGCCAGCAGAACAGGGGGCAACACCGGGGAGCTGTTTTTT
TRBJ2-7 | few | TRBV3-1/TRBV3-2 | NA | CASSPQGMYEQYF | TGTGCCAGCAGCCCACAGGGTATGTACGAGCAGTACTTC
TRBJ2-1 | NA | TRBV19 | TRBD2 | CASSPQGSGRNDEQFF | TGTGCCAGTAGTCCCCAGGGGAGCGGGAGAAACGATGAGCAGTTCTTC
TRBJ2-2 | NA | TRBV9 | NA | CASSVGSAPGELFF | TGTGCCAGCAGCGTAGGAAGCGCCCCCGGGGAGCTGTTTTTT
TRBJ2-7 | NA | TRBV19 | TRBD2 | CASSHGGTTPLNEQYF | TGTGCCAGTAGCCATGGAGGGACTACACCTCTCAACGAGCAGTACTTC
TRBJ2-7 | NA | TRBV5-1 | TRBD1 | CASSLRTGGREQYF | TGCGCCAGCAGCTTGAGGACAGGGGGCCGCGAGCAGTACTTC
TRBJ1-2 | NA | TRBV6-1 | NA | CASSEREGRNTGYTF | TGTGCCAGCAGTGAGCGGGAGGGGCGAAACACTGGCTACACCTTC
TRBJ2-3 | few | TRBV24-1 | NA | CATSDLADTSTDTQYF | TGTGCCACCAGTGATTTGGCAGACACTAGCACAGATACGCAGTATTTT
TRBJ2-5 | NA | TRBV9 | TRBD2 | CASSARLAEETQYF | TGTGCCAGCAGCGCCAGACTAGCGGAGGAGACCCAGTACTTC